This entry describes one TCR beta chain. Its target is unknown. Trimming took 0 bases from V and 4 from J, leaving 9 bases between them. Germline V gives CDR1 KGHDR, CDR2 SFDVKD. The CDR3 loop spans 14 amino acids. This sample is part of a study of CD8 T cells in ankylosing spondylitis. Quantitative barcoded 5'-RACE was used to prepare TCR beta libraries. TCRdb itself ran the 5' RACE reads through MiXCR, one entry per CDR3 protein. Here the sample spans some 700,000 distinct CDR3 sequences, roughly 19% being singletons. Regarding the study as a whole: Blood from ankylosing spondylitis patients appeared to carry a characteristic roughly eight-variant TCR beta motif. With a CD8+ phenotype, disease-linked clones were relatively rare in peripheral blood.

The chain combines TRBV24-1 with TRBJ2-7; D might be TRBD1 or TRBD2, each matching 5 bases. The sequence was obtained from a male donor with ankylosing spondylitis. Source material: blood, either unsorted or a sorted T cell fraction (not recorded which). The CDR3 loop is CATSDLWGKYEQYF. CDR3 coding DNA: TGTGCCACCAGTGATTTGTGGGGGAAATACGAGCAGTACTTC.